Following are 24 T cell receptor beta chains from one sample sequenced in a study of CD8+ T cells in alopecia areata. The sequencing template was cDNA reverse transcribed from extracted RNA. Profiling relied on immunoSEQ multiplex PCR, and the TCRdb table lists in-frame clones only, not all of them. Of under 250,000 clones detected, about 60% appear once; the ten largest clones hold around 0.44%. The sequences come from CD4+ T cells sorted from blood, collected at week 0. The receptors were gathered from a human donor with alopecia areata.

The chain combines TRBV11-2 with TRBJ1-1; D is unclear. Germline V gives CDR1 SGHAT, CDR2 FQNNGV. Trimming removed 3 bases from V and 5 bases from J, with 16 bases in between. There are 15 residues in the CDR3. The CDR3 is CASSFMTAGSTEAFF. As DNA, the CDR3 is TGTGCCAGCAGCTTTATGACGGCCGGGTCGACTGAAGCTTTCTTT.

The V call is TRBV18, the J call TRBJ1-1, with TRBD1 as a possible D gene (5 bases). The V and J ends lost 6 bases and 1 base respectively, with 12 bases between them. The germline V gene has CDR1 KGHSH and CDR2 LQKENI. The CDR3 spans 14 residues. CDR3 DNA: TGTGCCAGCTCCCTACAGGAGTGGAACACTGAAGCTTTCTTT. Translated: CASSLQEWNTEAFF.

The rearrangement uses TRBV5-1 and TRBJ2-1, with D unresolved. Germline-derived CDR1 and CDR2 are SGHRS and YFSETQ. The CDR3 sequence is 14 residues long. V was shortened by 0 bases and J by 3 bases, with 7 bases between the two germline ends. Here the CDR3 reads CASSLDGIYNEQFF. In nucleotides, the CDR3 is TGCGCCAGCAGCTTGGATGGTATCTACAATGAGCAGTTCTTC.

The genes are TRBV29-1 and TRBJ1-1; D uncertain. The CDR3 runs to 14 residues. V was pared by 4 bases and J by 0 bases, with 12 bases between. Germline CDR1 SQVTM, CDR2 ANQGSEA. CDR3 region: CSVGRILVNTEAFF. CDR3 bases: TGCAGCGTTGGACGGATCCTAGTGAACACTGAAGCTTTCTTT.

This sequence joins TRBV6-1 and TRBJ1-1; 9 bases fit TRBD1. The V and J ends lost 5 bases and 6 bases, in that order; junction bases with no gene match: 1. In germline, CDR1 is MNHNS, CDR2 SASEGT. The CDR3 has 12 residues. DNA for the CDR3: TGTGCCAGCAGTTGGACAGGGGCTGAAGCTTTCTTT. It specifies CASSWTGAEAFF.

This clone has only a few counts. The rearrangement uses TRBV5-1 and TRBJ2-3; D is unclear. The CDR3 runs to 13 residues. Germline CDR1 is SGHRS and CDR2 is YFSETQ. The V gene lost 5 bases and the J gene lost 2 bases, with 9 bases spanning the gap. The CDR3 loop is CASSPDPTDTQYF. In DNA form, the CDR3 reads TGCGCCAGCAGTCCGGATCCCACAGATACGCAGTATTTT. The full variable domain, with the rest looked up from reference TRBV5-1 and TRBJ2-3, is KAGVTQTPRYLIKTRGQQVTLSCSPISGHRSVSWYQQTPGQGLQFLFEYFSETQRNKGNFPGRFSGRQFSNSRSEMNVSTLELGDSALYLCASSPDPTDTQYFGPGTRLTVL.

V and J are TRBV6-5 and TRBJ1-1; D ambiguous. Trimming took 5 bases from V and 1 from J, leaving 8 bases between them. CDR3 length: 13 residues. CDR1 and CDR2 (germline): MNHEY, SVGAGI. CDR3 nucleotide sequence: TGTGCCAGCAGTCCAACAGAGAACACTGAAGCTTTCTTT. Its protein product is CASSPTENTEAFF.

J is TRBJ1-1 and V is TRBV5-1, with 7 bases matching TRBD1. Losses at the gene ends were 3 bases for V and 1 base for J; bases not matched to a gene: 3. The CDR3 totals 14 residues. Germline V gene data show CDR1 as SGHRS and CDR2 as YFSETQ. In DNA, the CDR3 is TGCGCCAGCAGCTGGGACAGTGCGAACACTGAAGCTTTCTTT. This encodes CASSWDSANTEAFF.

The V and J genes are TRBV27 and TRBJ2-7; D is unresolved. This CDR3 has 13 residues. Germline V gives CDR1 MNHEY, CDR2 SMNVEV (reference sequence). Between the trimmed V and J ends, which lost 8 bases and 0 bases, there was a span of 11 bases. The CDR3 nucleotides are TGTGCCAGCGGTCTCAGGTTCTCCTACGAGCAGTACTTC. Protein product: CASGLRFSYEQYF.

The chain has TRBV7-9 and TRBJ2-1, with 9 bases that match TRBD2. V lost 5 bases and J lost 4; bases outside the gene matches: 9. The CDR3 spans 16 residues. In germline, CDR1 is SEHNR, CDR2 FQNEAQ (reference sequence). CDR3 sequence: CASSILSGSAYNEQFF. In DNA, the CDR3 is TGTGCCAGCAGCATACTTAGCGGGAGTGCATACAATGAGCAGTTCTTC.

The chain employs TRBV5-1 and TRBJ2-1; 9 nucleotides line up with TRBD2. With V trimmed by 4 bases and J by 7 bases, 6 bases remained unmatched. In germline, CDR1 is SGHRS, CDR2 YFSETQ. CDR3 length: 14 amino acids. The DNA of the CDR3 is TGCGCCAGCAGCATTGGACTAGCGTCGAATGAGCAGTTCTTC. Its protein is CASSIGLASNEQFF.

The genes are TRBV14 and TRBJ1-3; D unclear. The V end was cut by 0 bases, the J end by 7 bases, with 4 bases between. The germline V gene has CDR1 SGHDN and CDR2 FVKESK. The CDR3 runs 12 residues. The CDR3 coding sequence is TGTGCCAGCAGCCAAGATCGTAACACCATATATTTT. This encodes CASSQDRNTIYF.

V usage is TRBV30 and J usage is TRBJ2-1, with 9 bases identical to TRBD2. The CDR3 sequence is 15 residues long. V dropped 3 bases and J dropped 3; count of bases not matched to a gene: 6. Germline V gives CDR1 GTSNPN, CDR2 SVGIG (reference sequence). CDR3 sequence reads: CAWSATSGFYNEQFF. CDR3 nucleotides: TGTGCCTGGAGCGCGACTAGCGGCTTCTACAATGAGCAGTTCTTC.

This clone has just one count. The genes are TRBV25-1 and TRBJ1-1; D is uncertain. CDR1 is MGHDK, CDR2 SYGVNS, per germline. The V and J ends lost 2 bases and 5 bases respectively, with 15 bases between them. The CDR3 totals 15 residues. CDR3 DNA sequence: TGTGCCAGCAGTGAACCAGGAGGGAGGTGGACTGAAGCTTTCTTT. It translates to CASSEPGGRWTEAFF.

The chain has TRBV5-6 and TRBJ1-1; D gene uncertain. Deletions cut 3 bases from V and 2 bases from J, with 8 bases between. Germline assignment: CDR1 SGHDT and CDR2 YYEEEE. CDR3 length: 13 amino acids. For the CDR3, the DNA is TGTGCCAGCAGCTATAACAGAAACACTGAAGCTTTCTTT. It yields the protein CASSYNRNTEAFF.

V and J are TRBV5-1 and TRBJ2-7; the D gene could be TRBD1 or TRBD2 (5 bases each). The germline gives CDR1 SGHRS, CDR2 YFSETQ. V was shortened by 3 bases and J by 3 bases, with 16 bases between the two germline ends. This CDR3 has 15 residues. CDR3 amino acids: CASSSQPGAYYEQYF. In DNA, the CDR3 is TGCGCCAGCAGCTCTCAGCCCGGGGCGTACTACGAGCAGTACTTC.

This clone was picked up one time. The genes are TRBV2 and TRBJ1-6; the D is unclear. Trimming shortened V by 4 bases and J by 5 bases, and 15 bases separated the two germline ends. This CDR3 spans 16 amino acids. Germline CDR1 is SNHLY and CDR2 is FYNNEI. CDR3 nucleotides: TGTGCCAGCAGTGCGAGTCTTCTCGCGGATAATTCACCCCTCCACTTT. Translation gives CASSASLLADNSPLHF.

The chain carries TRBV2 and TRBJ2-4; 8 bases align to TRBD1. Unmatched junction bases numbered 5, after V lost 0 bases and J lost 1 base. CDR1 and CDR2 (germline): SNHLY, FYNNEI. This CDR3 contains 17 residues. The CDR3 is CASSEAFQGAAKNIQYF. The CDR3 nucleotides are TGTGCCAGCAGTGAAGCGTTCCAGGGGGCGGCCAAAAACATTCAGTACTTC.

The V call is TRBV30, the J call TRBJ1-1; D uncertain. This CDR3 has 13 amino acids. The germline CDR1 and CDR2 sequences are GTSNPN and SVGIG (reference sequence). Trimming took off 2 bases at V and 9 bases at J, with 16 bases between the two ends. Written as DNA, the CDR3 is TGTGCCTGGAGTCCCCCCTCGGGGAGCAAAGCTTTCTTT. Translating it yields CAWSPPSGSKAFF.

The chain joins TRBV30 to TRBJ1-5; tentative D call: TRBD1 (5 bases). Germline lookup yields CDR1 GTSNPN and CDR2 SVGIG (reference sequence). V gave up 3 bases and J gave up 4 bases, with 10 bases separating them. This CDR3 region has 13 residues. Here the CDR3 reads CAWSSGGNQPQHF. In nucleotides, the CDR3 is TGTGCCTGGAGCTCTGGGGGGAATCAGCCCCAGCATTTT.

Only a few counts were recorded for this clone. The chain employs TRBV30 and TRBJ1-2; unclear D gene. Germline CDR1 and CDR2: GTSNPN and SVGIG (reference sequence). The V end lost 1 base, the J end lost 2 bases, and 8 bases lay between the germline ends. This CDR3 has 13 residues. The CDR3 coding sequence is TGTGCCTGGAGTGGGACTATCAACTATGGCTACACCTTC. Protein product: CAWSGTINYGYTF.

This clone was observed a few times. The V and J genes are TRBV11-2 and TRBJ2-7; the match to TRBD2 covers 11 bases. V lost 4 bases, J lost 4 bases, and 6 bases stayed unmatched. The CDR3 covers 15 residues. Germline V gives CDR1 SGHAT, CDR2 FQNNGV. DNA for the CDR3: TGTGCCAGCAGCTCAACTAGCGGGGGACCTTACGAGCAGTACTTC. Translation: CASSSTSGGPYEQYF.

This clone showed up just a few times. The chain has TRBV7-3 and TRBJ1-1; D is uncertain. V was cut by 4 bases and J by 3 bases, with 9 bases left in between. This CDR3 comprises 13 residues. From germline, CDR1 is SGHTA and CDR2 FQGTGA. The CDR3 loop is CASSSQEDTEAFF. The CDR3 nucleotides are TGTGCCAGCAGCTCCCAGGAGGACACTGAAGCTTTCTTT.

The chain joins TRBV28 to TRBJ1-2; D is uncertain. CDR1 is MDHEN, CDR2 SYDVKM, per germline. The ends were cut back, 11 bases at V and 2 bases at J, with 9 bases in the middle. The CDR3 sequence is 11 residues long. The CDR3 loop reads CALRGNYGYTF. The CDR3, as DNA: TGTGCCCTTCGCGGGAACTATGGCTACACCTTC.